Sequencing of this TCR beta chain was carried out in a study of T cell responses to AZD1222 COVID-19 vaccine. The study pooled second doses at about 4 or about 12 weeks. V was cut by 2 bases and J by 7 bases, with 9 bases left in between. The CDR3 contains 14 residues. Germline V gene sequence: CDR1 MNHEY, CDR2 SVGAGI. Clones were read by immunoSEQ multiplex PCR, and TCRdb kept only the in-frame ones, dropping some. The data show 150,000 to 200,000 clones, under 95% seen once. As concerns this clone: The same CDR3 can be traced to other DNA sequences in this sample.

The clonotype originates from an adult who received the AZD1222 COVID-19 vaccine. Sequenced material: peripheral blood, taken 28 days after the second AZD1222 dose. The chain employs TRBV6-5 and TRBJ1-6; the D gene is possibly TRBD1 (5 bases). CDR3 DNA sequence: TGTGCCAGCAGTTACGGGGGGAGCAATTCACCCCTCCACTTT. It translates to CASSYGGSNSPLHF.